This T cell receptor beta chain is from a study of tumor-infiltrating lymphocytes in primary liver carcinoma. A note on this clonotype: No antigen is known for it.

From roughly 21-30 mg of unsorted bulk tissue, DNA and RNA were co-extracted together. Trimming removed 6 bases from V and 8 bases from J; junction bases left unmatched: 14. Germline V gene data show CDR1 as SGHNT and CDR2 as YENEEA. The CDR3 sequence is 16 residues long. Starting material of around 490 ng total RNA yielded TCR beta cDNA via a constant-region primer. Construction of TCR beta libraries relied on three successive nested multiplex PCR rounds employing slightly modified ARM-PCR. The first two PCR rounds, roughly 11 cycles each, used TRBV1-TRBV30 forward primers and a C-beta reverse primer. TCRdb reprocessed the multiplex PCR reads with MiXCR, giving one entry per CDR3 protein. The data contain some 20,000 distinct CDR3 sequences, roughly 80% of them singletons. General study results and limits: Reduced overlap was seen in tumor-adjacent and tumor-blood pairs versus tumor region pairs.

This clonotype originated in a woman in her thirties with primary liver carcinoma and hepatitis B virus infection. The chain has TRBV11-3 and TRBJ2-2; 8 bases map to TRBD1. Sequenced: liver tumor tissue from sampling region 4. The subset: tumor region T4, right-lateral pole. The CDR3 protein is CASRRSTGVYTGELFF. For the CDR3, the DNA is TGTGCCAGCAGGCGGTCGACAGGGGTATATACTGGGGAGCTGTTTTTT.